The T cell receptor beta chain under discussion was sequenced for a study of response to subunit inactivated influenza vaccine. Germline CDR1 and CDR2: MNHEY and SMNVEV (reference sequence). The CDR3 loop spans 19 amino acids. V lost 6 bases, J lost 0 bases, and 13 bases stayed unmatched. Points from the study as a whole: T cells newly recruited by each seasonal influenza vaccination are few, the authors suggested.

TCRdb reanalysed the RT-PCR reads using MiXCR and keeps one entry per CDR3 protein. In the table there are around 530,000 distinct CDR3 sequences, roughly 12% of which are singletons. This clonotype was picked up a small number of times. Its target is not known. This sequence was found in a man in his fifties or sixties who received an inactivated influenza vaccine. The chain links TRBV27 to TRBJ2-4; TRBD2 aligns across 11 bases. Sequenced material: PBMCs from blood, taken on the day of vaccination. The CDR3 DNA follows: TGTGCCAGCAGGCTGTGGTCTAGCGGGAGGCCTCTAGCCAAAAACATTCAGTACTTC. This translates into CASRLWSSGRPLAKNIQYF.